One sample yielded the 13 T cell receptor beta chains listed below, sequenced in a study of T cell responses to AZD1222 COVID-19 vaccine. The protocol was immunoSEQ multiplex PCR, while the TCRdb copy is restricted to in-frame clones and leaves out a portion. The table lists 90,000 to 120,000 clones, 85% to 95% of them singletons. Material: peripheral blood, obtained 28 days after the second AZD1222 dose. Source of these receptors: an adult who received the AZD1222 COVID-19 vaccine.

V is TRBV15 and J is TRBJ2-7; 7 positions agree with TRBD1. The CDR3 runs 14 residues. The junction had 7 bases not matched to a gene; V was cut back by 5 bases and J by 3 bases. From germline, CDR1 is LNHNV and CDR2 YYDKDF (reference sequence). The CDR3, as DNA: TGTGCCACCAGCCAAGGACAGGTTGGCTACGAGCAGTACTTC. It yields the protein CATSQGQVGYEQYF.

The chain recombines TRBV6-5 with TRBJ1-2, with D hard to call. Trimming cost V 6 bases and J 1 base, with 9 bases left between them. CDR1 and CDR2 from the germline V gene are MNHEY and SVGAGI. The CDR3 length is 13 residues. In DNA form, the CDR3 reads TGTGCCAGCAGGCCGCGGGGTAACTATGGCTACACCTTC. It specifies CASRPRGNYGYTF.

The chain links TRBV29-1 to TRBJ1-1; D uncertain. V was trimmed by 5 bases and J by 5 bases, leaving 9 bases between them. The CDR3 extends over 11 amino acids. Germline values: CDR1 SQVTM, CDR2 ANQGSEA. CDR3 in amino acids: CSVRRETEAFF. The CDR3 region has the DNA TGCAGCGTTCGGAGGGAAACTGAAGCTTTCTTT. Drawing the rest from reference TRBV29-1 and TRBJ1-1, the complete variable domain is SAVISQKPSRDICQRGTSLTIQCQVDSQVTMMFWYRQQPGQSLTLIATANQGSEATYESGFVIDKFPISRPNLTFSTLTVSNMSPEDSSIYLCSVRRETEAFFGQGTRLTVV.

V usage is TRBV10-2 and J usage is TRBJ2-1, with 10 bases lining up with TRBD2. Germline CDR1 and CDR2: WSHSY and SAAADI. The J segment lost 9 bases and the V segment lost 4 bases, leaving 9 bases of the junction unmatched. The CDR3 totals 15 residues. The CDR3 DNA reads as TGCGCCAGCAGTGCTCTAGCGGGAGAGGGAACTGAGCAGTTCTTC. This gives the protein CASSALAGEGTEQFF.

The rearrangement uses TRBV4-3 and TRBJ2-6, with 10 bases fitting TRBD1. CDR1 LGHNA and CDR2 YSLEER come from the germline V gene. There are 16 residues in the CDR3. Trimming took 3 bases from V and 2 from J; bases not matched to a gene: 1. CDR3 sequence reads: CASSQGQGTGANVLTF. For the CDR3, the DNA is TGCGCCAGCAGCCAGGGACAGGGGACTGGGGCCAACGTCCTGACTTTC.

This sequence joins TRBV7-9 and TRBJ2-7, with D perhaps matching TRBD2 (6 bases). V was pared by 6 bases and J by 7 bases, with 10 bases between. The CDR3 has 11 amino acids. The germline V gene has CDR1 SEHNR and CDR2 FQNEAQ (reference sequence). The CDR3 coding sequence is TGTGCCAGCAGGGGGGGAACAGAGCAGTACTTC. This gives the protein CASRGGTEQYF.

The chain uses TRBV10-1 and TRBJ1-3; the match to TRBD1 covers 7 bases. Germline V gene data show CDR1 as WNHNN and CDR2 as SYGVQD (reference sequence). The CDR3 runs 14 residues. V lost 8 bases and J lost 0; bases outside the gene matches: 4. In DNA form, the CDR3 reads TGCGCCAGCCGGGACAGAAACTCTGGAAACACCATATATTTT. Amino acids: CASRDRNSGNTIYF.

The chain is built from TRBV4-1 and TRBJ2-7; maybe TRBD2 (5 bases). Germline lookup yields CDR1 MGHRA and CDR2 YSYEKL. The CDR3 length is 15 residues. V was trimmed by 4 bases and J by 6 bases, leaving 19 bases between them. The CDR3 DNA follows: TGCGCCAGCAGCCGAGCGGTCACCCCGAACCTCGAGCAGTACTTC. Translating gives CASSRAVTPNLEQYF.

This clone was observed a few times. The chain links TRBV15 to TRBJ1-3, with a possible D match to TRBD1 (5 bases). Trimming removed 1 base from V and 2 bases from J, with 9 bases in between. This CDR3 has 15 amino acids. Looked up from germline, CDR1 is LNHNV and CDR2 is YYDKDF (reference sequence). CDR3 nucleotide sequence: TGTGCCACCAGCAGAGGAGAGACAGCTGGAAACACCATATATTTT. Amino acids: CATSRGETAGNTIYF.

The V call is TRBV24-1, the J call TRBJ2-5, with TRBD1 as a possible D gene (6 bases). Germline V gives CDR1 KGHDR, CDR2 SFDVKD. V was trimmed by 4 bases and J by 2 bases, leaving 13 bases between them. The CDR3 covers 15 residues. CDR3 sequence reads: CATSDPRQVQETQYF. In DNA, the CDR3 is TGTGCCACCAGTGACCCTCGACAGGTGCAAGAGACCCAGTACTTC.

This chain joins TRBV7-9 and TRBJ1-4, with TRBD1 as a possible D gene (5 bases). Germline assignment: CDR1 SEHNR and CDR2 FQNEAQ (reference sequence). V lost 1 base and J lost 5, with 8 bases in between. The CDR3 is 14 residues long. CDR3 DNA: TGTGCCAGCAGCTTAGGGGGCGTGAATGAAAAACTGTTTTTT. Amino acid sequence: CASSLGGVNEKLFF.

V is TRBV2 and J is TRBJ2-7, with D unresolved. Germline CDR1 and CDR2: SNHLY and FYNNEI. V lost 3 bases, J lost 3 bases, and 12 bases lay in between. CDR3 size: 14 residues. CDR3 sequence: CASSDRKERYEQYF. The CDR3 DNA reads as TGTGCCAGCAGTGATAGGAAGGAACGCTACGAGCAGTACTTC.

The chain uses TRBV12-5 and TRBJ2-7; no reliable D call. V was shortened by 6 bases and J by 0 bases, with 12 bases between the two germline ends. The CDR3 is 14 amino acids. Germline V CDR1 and CDR2: LGHNT, FRNRAP. This chain's CDR3 is CASGTGMSSYEQYF. The CDR3 region has the DNA TGTGCTAGTGGGACGGGCATGAGCTCCTACGAGCAGTACTTC.